There are many counts of the clone carrying this T cell receptor (beta chain). The antigen is not known. A universal primer site came from template switching; cDNA carried unique molecular identifiers. TCRdb passed the 5' RACE reads through MiXCR, listing each CDR3 protein once. The table records hundreds of thousands of distinct CDR3 sequences, around 21% of them present only once. The source of the sample is a study of identical twins. Study-wide results and caveats: There is a chance that invariant MAIT and iNKT cells partially muddied zero-insertion analyses. In beta out-of-frame sequences, the excess sharing between twins was weaker.

The same sample was also used in a study of T cells expressing NK-cell markers. That source adds: Among eight sequenced donors, seven carried HCMV seropositivity while one was seronegative.

The sequencing input was PBMCs. This TCR derives from a woman younger than 30 in good health.

This chain's CDR3 is CASSLILDSTGGYEQYF. CDR3 nucleotides: TGTGCCAGCAGTTTGATCCTCGACTCCACCGGCGGCTACGAGCAGTACTTC. The chain recombines TRBV12-3 or TRBV12-4 with TRBJ2-7; D ambiguous. This CDR3 comprises 17 residues. The ends were cut back, 3 bases at V and 3 bases at J, with 21 bases in the middle.